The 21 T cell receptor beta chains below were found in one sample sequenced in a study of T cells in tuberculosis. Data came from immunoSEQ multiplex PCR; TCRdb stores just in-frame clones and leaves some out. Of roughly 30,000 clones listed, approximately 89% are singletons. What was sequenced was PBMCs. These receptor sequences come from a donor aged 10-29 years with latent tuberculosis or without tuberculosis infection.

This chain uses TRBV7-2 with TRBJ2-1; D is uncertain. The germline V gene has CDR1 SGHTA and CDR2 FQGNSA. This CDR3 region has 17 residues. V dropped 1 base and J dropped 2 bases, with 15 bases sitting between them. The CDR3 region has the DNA TGTGCCAGCAGCTTAGTGGCCCCTCCGTCGCCCTACAATGAGCAGTTCTTC. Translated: CASSLVAPPSPYNEQFF.

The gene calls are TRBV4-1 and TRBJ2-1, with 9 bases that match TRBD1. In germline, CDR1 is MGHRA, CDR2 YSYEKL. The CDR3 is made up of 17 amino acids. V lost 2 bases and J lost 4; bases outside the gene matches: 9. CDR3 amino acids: CASSQRQGERPYNEQFF. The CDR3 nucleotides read TGCGCCAGCAGCCAACGACAGGGGGAAAGACCTTACAATGAGCAGTTCTTC.

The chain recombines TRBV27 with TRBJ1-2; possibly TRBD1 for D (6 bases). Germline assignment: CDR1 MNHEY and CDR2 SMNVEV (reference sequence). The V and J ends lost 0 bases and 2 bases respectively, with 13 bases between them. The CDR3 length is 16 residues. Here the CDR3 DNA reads TGTGCCAGCAGTTTATCGACAGGACCACTGAACTATGGCTACACCTTC. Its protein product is CASSLSTGPLNYGYTF.

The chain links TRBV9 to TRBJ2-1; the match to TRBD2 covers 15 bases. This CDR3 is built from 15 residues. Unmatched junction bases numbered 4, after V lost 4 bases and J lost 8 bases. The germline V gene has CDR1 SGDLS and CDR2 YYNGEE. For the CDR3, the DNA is TGTGCCAGCAGCTTCGGACTAGCGGGAGGGGATGAGCAGTTCTTC. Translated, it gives CASSFGLAGGDEQFF.

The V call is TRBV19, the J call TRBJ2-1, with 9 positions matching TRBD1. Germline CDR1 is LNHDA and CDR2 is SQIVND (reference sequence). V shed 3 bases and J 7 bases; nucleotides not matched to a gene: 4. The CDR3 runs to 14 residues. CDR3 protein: CASSMGQGSNEQFF. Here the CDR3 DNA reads TGTGCCAGTAGTATGGGACAGGGATCGAATGAGCAGTTCTTC.

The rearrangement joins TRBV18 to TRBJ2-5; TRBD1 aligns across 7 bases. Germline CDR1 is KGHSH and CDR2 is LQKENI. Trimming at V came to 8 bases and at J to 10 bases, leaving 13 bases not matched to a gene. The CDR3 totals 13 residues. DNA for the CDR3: TGTGCCAGCCGAGGGACAGCTCGCAGGGGCCAGTACTTC. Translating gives CASRGTARRGQYF.

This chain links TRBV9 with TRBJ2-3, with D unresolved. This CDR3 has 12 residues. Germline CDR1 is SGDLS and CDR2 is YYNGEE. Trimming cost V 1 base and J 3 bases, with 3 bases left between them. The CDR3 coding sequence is TGTGCCAGCAGCGTAACAACAGATACGCAGTATTTT. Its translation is CASSVTTDTQYF.

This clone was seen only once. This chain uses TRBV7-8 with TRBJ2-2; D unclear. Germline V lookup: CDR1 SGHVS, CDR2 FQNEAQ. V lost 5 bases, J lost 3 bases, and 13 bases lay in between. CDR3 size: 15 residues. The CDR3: CASSTTPTDTGELFF. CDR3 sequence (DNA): TGTGCCAGCAGCACCACCCCTACGGACACCGGGGAGCTGTTTTTT. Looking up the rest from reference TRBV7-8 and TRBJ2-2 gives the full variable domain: GAGVSQSPRYKVAKRGQDVALRCDPISGHVSLFWYQQALGQGPEFLTYFQNEAQLDKSGLPSDRFFAERPEGSVSTLKIQRTQQEDSAVYLCASSTTPTDTGELFFGEGSRLTVL.

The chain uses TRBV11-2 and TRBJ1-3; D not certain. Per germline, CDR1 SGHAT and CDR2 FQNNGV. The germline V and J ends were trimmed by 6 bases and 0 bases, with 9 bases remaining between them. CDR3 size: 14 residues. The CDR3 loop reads CASSSGLSGNTIYF. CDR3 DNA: TGTGCCAGCAGTTCAGGCCTCTCTGGAAACACCATATATTTT. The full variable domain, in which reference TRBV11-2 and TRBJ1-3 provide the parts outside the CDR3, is EAGVAQSPRYKIIEKRQSVAFWCNPISGHATLYWYQQILGQGPKLLIQFQNNGVVDDSQLPKDRFSAERLKGVDSTLKIQPAKLEDSAVYLCASSSGLSGNTIYFGEGSWLTVV.

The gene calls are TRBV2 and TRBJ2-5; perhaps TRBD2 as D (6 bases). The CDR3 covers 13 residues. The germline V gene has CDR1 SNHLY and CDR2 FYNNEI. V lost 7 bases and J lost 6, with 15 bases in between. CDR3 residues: CASIVGRGQTQYF. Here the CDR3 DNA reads TGTGCCAGCATCGTGGGGCGGGGACAGACCCAGTACTTC.

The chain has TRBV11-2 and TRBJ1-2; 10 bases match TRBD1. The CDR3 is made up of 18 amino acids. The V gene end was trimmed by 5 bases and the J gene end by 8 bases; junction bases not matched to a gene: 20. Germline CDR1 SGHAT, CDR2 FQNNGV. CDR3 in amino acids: CASSRTLLDRGLRRGYTF. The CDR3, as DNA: TGTGCCAGCAGCCGAACACTCCTCGACAGGGGGCTTAGGAGAGGCTACACCTTC.

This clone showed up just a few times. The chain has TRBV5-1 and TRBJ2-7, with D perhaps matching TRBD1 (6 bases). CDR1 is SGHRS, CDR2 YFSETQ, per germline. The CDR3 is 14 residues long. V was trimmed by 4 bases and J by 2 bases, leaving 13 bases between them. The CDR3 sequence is CASSRWDKTYEQYF. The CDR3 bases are TGCGCCAGCAGCCGCTGGGACAAAACCTACGAGCAGTACTTC.

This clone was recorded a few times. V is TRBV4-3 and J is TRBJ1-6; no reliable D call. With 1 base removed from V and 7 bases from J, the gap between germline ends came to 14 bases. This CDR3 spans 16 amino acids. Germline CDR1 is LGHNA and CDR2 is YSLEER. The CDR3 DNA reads TGCGCCAGCAGCCAAGTCCCGGGGTTAGAGAATTCACCCCTCCACTTT. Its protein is CASSQVPGLENSPLHF.

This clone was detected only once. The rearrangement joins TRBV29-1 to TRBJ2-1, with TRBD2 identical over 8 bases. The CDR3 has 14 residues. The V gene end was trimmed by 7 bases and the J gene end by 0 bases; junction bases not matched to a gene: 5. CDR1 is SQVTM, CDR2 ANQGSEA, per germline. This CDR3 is CSAPGGLSYNEQFF. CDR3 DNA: TGCAGCGCGCCGGGGGGGCTCTCCTACAATGAGCAGTTCTTC.

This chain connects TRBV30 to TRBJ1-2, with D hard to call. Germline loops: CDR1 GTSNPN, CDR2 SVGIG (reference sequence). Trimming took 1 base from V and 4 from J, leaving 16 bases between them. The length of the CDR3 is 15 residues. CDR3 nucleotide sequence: TGTGCCTGGAGTGGAGAGGGCCCAAGCATCTATGGCTACACCTTC. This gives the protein CAWSGEGPSIYGYTF.

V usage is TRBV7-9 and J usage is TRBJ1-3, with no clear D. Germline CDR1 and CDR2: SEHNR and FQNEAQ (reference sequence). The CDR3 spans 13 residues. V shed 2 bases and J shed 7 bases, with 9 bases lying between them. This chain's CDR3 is CASSLITGNTIYF. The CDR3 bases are TGTGCCAGCAGCTTAATCACGGGTAACACCATATATTTT.

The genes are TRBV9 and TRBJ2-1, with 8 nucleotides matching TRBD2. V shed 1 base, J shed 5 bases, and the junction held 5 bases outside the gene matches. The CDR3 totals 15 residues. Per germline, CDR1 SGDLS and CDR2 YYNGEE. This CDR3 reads CASSVLVAGNNEQFF. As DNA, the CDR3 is TGTGCCAGCAGCGTATTGGTAGCGGGAAACAATGAGCAGTTCTTC. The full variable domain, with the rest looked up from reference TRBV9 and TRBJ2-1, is DSGVTQTPKHLITATGQRVTLRCSPRSGDLSVYWYQQSLDQGLQFLIQYYNGEERAKGNILERFSAQQFPDLHSELNLSSLELGDSALYFCASSVLVAGNNEQFFGPGTRLTVL.

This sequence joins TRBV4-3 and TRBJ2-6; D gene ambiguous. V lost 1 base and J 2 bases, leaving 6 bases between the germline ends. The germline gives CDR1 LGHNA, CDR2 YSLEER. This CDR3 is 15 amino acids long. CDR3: CASSQAVTGANVLTF. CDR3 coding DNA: TGCGCCAGCAGCCAAGCGGTGACTGGGGCCAACGTCCTGACTTTC.

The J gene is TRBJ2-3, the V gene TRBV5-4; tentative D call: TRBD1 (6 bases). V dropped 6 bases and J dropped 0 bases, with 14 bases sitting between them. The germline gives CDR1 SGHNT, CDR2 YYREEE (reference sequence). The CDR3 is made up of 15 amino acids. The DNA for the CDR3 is TGTGCCAGCATTGATAACAGGGCTAGCACAGATACGCAGTATTTT. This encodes CASIDNRASTDTQYF.

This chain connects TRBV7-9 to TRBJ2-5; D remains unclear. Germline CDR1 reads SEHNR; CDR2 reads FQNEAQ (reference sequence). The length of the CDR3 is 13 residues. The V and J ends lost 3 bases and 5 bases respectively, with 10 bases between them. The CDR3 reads CASSFTLFETQYF. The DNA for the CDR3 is TGTGCCAGCAGCTTTACTCTATTCGAGACCCAGTACTTC.

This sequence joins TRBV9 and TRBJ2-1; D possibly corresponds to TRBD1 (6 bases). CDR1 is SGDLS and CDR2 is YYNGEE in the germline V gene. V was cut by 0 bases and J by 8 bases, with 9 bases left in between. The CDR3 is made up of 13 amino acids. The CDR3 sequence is CASSVVTGHEQFF. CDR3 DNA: TGTGCCAGCAGCGTAGTGACAGGACATGAGCAGTTCTTC.